These 10 T cell receptor beta chains originate from one sample sequenced in a study of T cells after posttransplantation cyclophosphamide. Here immunoSEQ multiplex PCR was the method, and the copy in TCRdb shows in-frame clones only, minus some. The sample has some 43,000 clones, none seen only once. The sample was PBMCs. Receptor source: a man aged 40-49 years in good health, CMV-negative, and a related stem cell transplant donor.

This clone appeared many times. This chain links TRBV30 with TRBJ1-5; no clear D. CDR1 and CDR2 from the germline V gene are GTSNPN and SVGIG (reference sequence). CDR3 length equals 13 residues. V lost 3 bases and J 4 bases, leaving 10 bases between the germline ends. CDR3 coding DNA: TGTGCCTGGAGCTCCGGACTTAATCAGCCCCAGCATTTT. It codes for CAWSSGLNQPQHF.

This clone has at least ten counts. The chain recombines TRBV28 with TRBJ1-5, with 9 bases lining up with TRBD1. This CDR3 has 14 residues. V shed 3 bases, J shed 9 bases, and the junction held 6 bases outside the gene matches. CDR1 and CDR2 (germline): MDHEN, SYDVKM. Written as DNA, the CDR3 is TGTGCCAGCAGTTTGGGACAGGGCCGGTGGCCCCAGCATTTT. The encoded protein is CASSLGQGRWPQHF.

This clone was seen repeatedly, ten times or more. The V call is TRBV7-9, the J call TRBJ2-3; 9 bases are a match to TRBD1. The junction had 9 bases not matched to a gene; V was cut back by 5 bases and J by 3 bases. CDR3 length: 16 residues. Looked up from germline, CDR1 is SEHNR and CDR2 is FQNEAQ (reference sequence). This CDR3 reads CASSQPGTGRTDTQYF. CDR3 nucleotides: TGTGCCAGCAGCCAGCCGGGGACAGGGCGGACAGATACGCAGTATTTT.

This clone was detected many times. The chain uses TRBV11-2 and TRBJ2-2, with 8 bases aligning to TRBD2. Per the germline V gene, CDR1 is SGHAT and CDR2 is FQNNGV. Losses at the gene ends were 5 bases for V and 4 bases for J; bases not matched to a gene: 6. The CDR3 has 15 amino acids. CDR3 amino acids: CASSPGLGATGELFF. The CDR3 DNA sequence: TGTGCCAGCAGCCCGGGACTAGGGGCCACCGGGGAGCTGTTTTTT.

This clone occurred a few times. The chain is built from TRBV6-5 and TRBJ2-2; 7 nucleotides line up with TRBD2. Germline trimming cut 5 bases from V and 7 bases from J; bases unmatched to any gene: 7. This CDR3 has 14 amino acids. Germline CDR1 and CDR2: MNHEY and SVGAGI. For the CDR3, the DNA is TGTGCCAGCAGTGAAACCGGGGAGGGCGGGGAGCTGTTTTTT. Translated: CASSETGEGGELFF.

This clone was detected ten times or more. V gene TRBV13 combines with J gene TRBJ2-1; unclear D gene. The CDR3 runs 13 residues. From germline, CDR1 is PRHDT and CDR2 FYEKMQ (reference sequence). Trimming left V 4 bases short and J 8 bases short, with 12 bases between. CDR3 in DNA: TGTGCCAGCAGCTCATCTCCGGCGGATGAGCAGTTCTTC. Translation gives CASSSSPADEQFF.

This clone was counted at least ten times. V gene TRBV5-8 combines with J gene TRBJ2-7; 9 bases are shared with TRBD1. The V gene end was trimmed by 2 bases and the J gene end by 5 bases; junction bases not matched to a gene: 8. The CDR3 totals 15 residues. Germline CDR1 SGHTS, CDR2 YDEGEE. The CDR3 here is CASSLRDREVHEQYF. The CDR3 nucleotides read TGTGCCAGCAGCTTACGGGACAGGGAGGTCCACGAGCAGTACTTC.

This clone has at least ten counts. The chain joins TRBV29-1 to TRBJ1-2; a weak D match, TRBD1 (6 bases). The CDR3 extends over 15 amino acids. The germline V gene encodes CDR1 SQVTM and CDR2 ANQGSEA. The V end lost 0 bases, the J end lost 6 bases, and 17 bases lay between the germline ends. The chain's CDR3 is CSVEDLTGSYHGYTF. The CDR3 region has the DNA TGCAGCGTTGAAGATCTGACAGGTTCCTATCATGGCTACACCTTC.

The table lists this clone with many counts. V and J are TRBV7-9 and TRBJ1-4; 7 bases map to TRBD1. V gave up 4 bases and J gave up 3 bases; unmatched junction bases: 8. CDR3 length: 16 residues. The germline V gene has CDR1 SEHNR and CDR2 FQNEAQ (reference sequence). The CDR3 loop reads CASSSRLTGPNEKLFF. The CDR3 DNA is TGTGCCAGCAGCTCTAGACTGACAGGGCCTAATGAAAAACTGTTTTTT.

In this sample, this clone turned up many times. V gene TRBV13 combines with J gene TRBJ2-7, with 9 bases aligning to TRBD1. The V and J ends lost 5 bases and 2 bases, in that order; junction bases with no gene match: 4. The germline gives CDR1 PRHDT, CDR2 FYEKMQ (reference sequence). This CDR3 is built from 14 residues. In nucleotides, the CDR3 is TGTGCCAGCAGCCCTCGGGACAGGGCCTACGAGCAGTACTTC. Its translation: CASSPRDRAYEQYF.